The following is a TCR beta chain sequence with its context. Antigen: not known. CDR1 and CDR2 (germline): MDHEN, SYDVKM. This CDR3 is 16 amino acids long. V dropped 2 bases and J dropped 4 bases, with 14 bases sitting between them. Samples with a second dose at about 4 or about 12 weeks were pooled together. Profiling relied on immunoSEQ multiplex PCR, and the TCRdb table lists in-frame clones only, not all of them. Here the sample spans some 130,000 clones, roughly 88% being singletons. This record comes from a study of T cell responses to AZD1222 COVID-19 vaccine. Study outcomes and limitations: None of the repertoires were sampled until the peak T cell response had passed. Females outnumbered males among donors, who were mostly white British; clonal diversity was possibly underestimated.

This chain connects TRBV28 to TRBJ2-2; possibly TRBD2 for D (5 bases). Here the sequenced sample was peripheral blood, taken 28 days after the second AZD1222 dose. The sequence was obtained from an adult who received the AZD1222 COVID-19 vaccine. As DNA, the CDR3 is TGTGCCAGCAGTTTAATTGGCAGAGGGAGCACCGGGGAGCTGTTTTTT. This codes for CASSLIGRGSTGELFF.